This entry lists 29 T cell receptor beta chains sequenced from one sample in a study of CD8 T cells in Susac syndrome. The RNA, roughly 0.45 to 1 ug, was put through reverse transcription using random hexamers. One entry per CDR3 protein results from TCRdb running MiXCR on the immunoSEQ multiplex PCR reads. The sample yields about 18,000 distinct CDR3 sequences, 95% seen once. The sample comprised CD8+ T cells from PBMCs. The receptor source for this set is a human donor in good health.

The J gene is TRBJ1-2, the V gene TRBV27; TRBD1 agrees at 9 bases. Per germline, CDR1 MNHEY and CDR2 SMNVEV (reference sequence). V was clipped by 0 bases and J by 4 bases; unmatched bases: 0. The CDR3 runs 14 residues. This chain's CDR3 is CASSLSDRGYGYTF. CDR3 nucleotide sequence: TGTGCCAGCAGTTTATCGGACAGGGGCTATGGCTACACCTTC.

The CDR3 reads CASSFTLAIGTDTQYF. CDR3 DNA: TGTGCCAGCAGTTTTACCCTAGCGATCGGCACAGATACGCAGTATTTT. The chain has TRBV28 and TRBJ2-3, with a tentative D call TRBD2 (6 bases). Trimming took off 3 bases at V and 1 base at J, with 14 bases between the two ends. CDR3 size: 16 residues. Germline V CDR1 and CDR2: MDHEN, SYDVKM.

The chain joins TRBV27 to TRBJ2-7, with D tentatively TRBD1 (5 bases). The V gene's germline CDR1 is MNHEY and CDR2 SMNVEV (reference sequence). V lost 0 bases, J lost 0 bases, and 12 bases lay in between. The CDR3 length is 16 residues. The CDR3 DNA reads as TGTGCCAGCAGTTTATCGAAGAGAGACAGCTCCTACGAGCAGTACTTC. Protein product: CASSLSKRDSSYEQYF.

This chain connects TRBV27 to TRBJ2-6; D gene uncertain. Germline assignment: CDR1 MNHEY and CDR2 SMNVEV (reference sequence). This CDR3 contains 14 residues. Trimming stripped 6 bases from V and 0 bases from J, with 6 bases between. The CDR3 sequence is CASSPLSGANVLTF. The CDR3 bases are TGTGCCAGCAGCCCCCTCTCTGGGGCCAACGTCCTGACTTTC.

The genes are TRBV25-1 and TRBJ2-3; TRBD1 agrees at 10 bases. The germline CDR1 and CDR2 sequences are MGHDK and SYGVNS. Losses at the gene ends were 7 bases for V and 4 bases for J; bases not matched to a gene: 8. The CDR3 sequence is 15 residues long. The DNA of the CDR3 is TGTGCCAGCAAGATTCGACAGGGGGCTTCAGATACGCAGTATTTT. It specifies CASKIRQGASDTQYF. The full variable domain, completed using reference TRBV25-1 and TRBJ2-3, is EADIYQTPRYLVIGTGKKITLECSQTMGHDKMYWYQQDPGMELHLIHYSYGVNSTEKGDLSSESTVSRIRTEHFPLTLESARPSHTSQYLCASKIRQGASDTQYFGPGTRLTVL.

The V call is TRBV12-3 or TRBV12-4, the J call TRBJ1-1; no reliable D call. The CDR3 length is 16 residues. Trimming removed 3 bases at V and 0 bases at J, with 14 bases between. CDR3 in amino acids: CASSFHWGGMNTEAFF. CDR3 nucleotides: TGTGCCAGCAGTTTCCACTGGGGAGGAATGAACACTGAAGCTTTCTTT.

The rearrangement links TRBV7-6 to TRBJ2-7, with a weak D call TRBD2 (6 bases). This CDR3 region has 16 residues. The V end was cut by 3 bases, the J end by 1 base, with 16 bases between. Germline V gene lookup returns CDR1 SGHVS and CDR2 FNYEAQ. The chain's CDR3 is CASSFSSVGGSYEQYF. The CDR3 nucleotides read TGTGCCAGCAGCTTCTCTTCCGTGGGGGGATCCTACGAGCAGTACTTC.

The chain joins TRBV29-1 to TRBJ2-5; D possibly corresponds to TRBD1 (6 bases). The CDR3 has 13 residues. Germline V gene sequence: CDR1 SQVTM, CDR2 ANQGSEA. Trimming left V 1 base short and J 4 bases short, with 10 bases between. The CDR3 DNA sequence: TGCAGCGTTGAAGGGGTCAGGGGAGAGACCCAGTACTTC. Translation gives CSVEGVRGETQYF.

The chain uses TRBV28 and TRBJ2-7; no firm D call. V was clipped by 3 bases and J by 3 bases, with 3 bases between them. The CDR3 covers 11 residues. In germline, CDR1 is MDHEN, CDR2 SYDVKM. This CDR3 is CASSFDYEQYF. The CDR3 DNA sequence: TGTGCCAGCAGTTTCGACTACGAGCAGTACTTC.

This rearrangement joins TRBV6-5 to TRBJ2-3; D is perhaps TRBD1 (5 bases). The CDR3 loop spans 16 amino acids. V was clipped by 2 bases and J by 1 base, with 13 bases between them. CDR1 is MNHEY, CDR2 SVGAGI, per germline. The CDR3 sequence: CASSYVGVGGTDTQYF. The CDR3 coding sequence is TGTGCCAGCAGTTACGTCGGTGTAGGGGGCACAGATACGCAGTATTTT.

The sample holds a few counts of this clonotype. V usage is TRBV2 and J usage is TRBJ2-7; 7 bases fit TRBD2. CDR3 length: 12 amino acids. CDR1 is SNHLY, CDR2 FYNNEI, per germline. V gave up 3 bases and J gave up 5 bases; unmatched junction bases: 1. The CDR3 region is CASSEGGNEQYF. CDR3 DNA sequence: TGTGCCAGCAGTGAGGGGGGGAACGAGCAGTACTTC.

The rearrangement joins TRBV5-1 to TRBJ2-4; 7 bases fit TRBD2. Germline assignment: CDR1 SGHRS and CDR2 YFSETQ. The ends lost 3 bases at V and 6 bases at J; junction bases unmatched: 6. The CDR3 loop spans 14 amino acids. The CDR3 DNA reads as TGCGCCAGCAGCTCAAGGGACTACCCAAACATTCAGTACTTC. Translation: CASSSRDYPNIQYF.

The rearrangement uses TRBV28 and TRBJ2-1, with D possibly matching TRBD2 (6 bases). This CDR3 comprises 16 residues. V dropped 1 base and J dropped 4 bases, with 14 bases sitting between them. Germline assignment: CDR1 MDHEN and CDR2 SYDVKM. Written as DNA, the CDR3 is TGTGCCAGCAGTTTATTGGTCGGGAGCCAATACAATGAGCAGTTCTTC. This encodes CASSLLVGSQYNEQFF.

The genes are TRBV29-1 and TRBJ2-3; no reliable D call. V shed 1 base and J shed 4 bases, with 6 bases lying between them. Germline values: CDR1 SQVTM, CDR2 ANQGSEA. This CDR3 is built from 12 residues. CDR3 sequence reads: CSVEARPDTQYF. For the CDR3, the DNA is TGCAGCGTTGAAGCCAGGCCAGATACGCAGTATTTT.

A single count supports this clonotype. V and J are TRBV5-1 and TRBJ2-3; TRBD1 aligns across 8 bases. Germline CDR1 reads SGHRS; CDR2 reads YFSETQ. Trimming removed 4 bases from V and 5 bases from J; junction bases left unmatched: 18. The CDR3 length is 18 residues. In DNA, the CDR3 is TGCGCCAGCAGCATCCTAAAGCAGGGGGCATCTTGGGAAGATACGCAGTATTTT. Residues: CASSILKQGASWEDTQYF.

The chain couples TRBV4-2 to TRBJ2-5, with D perhaps given as TRBD1 or TRBD2 (5 bases each). The CDR3 is 15 amino acids. Trimming removed 3 bases from V and 4 bases from J, with 15 bases in between. Per germline, CDR1 LGHNA and CDR2 YNFKEQ. CDR3 amino acids: CASSQADGAPETQYF. CDR3 coding DNA: TGTGCCAGCAGCCAGGCGGACGGGGCCCCAGAGACCCAGTACTTC.

The gene calls are TRBV3-1 and TRBJ2-1; 9 positions agree with TRBD2. The germline CDR1 and CDR2 sequences are LGHDT and YNNKEL (reference sequence). There are 13 residues in the CDR3. The CDR3 nucleotides are TGTGCGAGCGGGAGGAAAACCTACAATGAGCAGTTCTTC. It translates to CASGRKTYNEQFF.

This sequence joins TRBV11-1 and TRBJ2-2; no clear D. Trimming stripped 3 bases from V and 5 bases from J, with 13 bases between. Germline V gene data show CDR1 as SGHAT and CDR2 as FQDESV (reference sequence). This CDR3 region has 15 residues. CDR3 in amino acids: CASSFLGSRTGELFF. The CDR3 DNA follows: TGTGCCAGCAGCTTTTTAGGGTCTCGGACCGGGGAGCTGTTTTTT.

The rearrangement joins TRBV19 to TRBJ2-2; D gene unclear. CDR3 size: 14 residues. The V and J ends lost 4 bases and 2 bases respectively, with 8 bases between them. Germline CDR1 and CDR2: LNHDA and SQIVND (reference sequence). DNA of the CDR3: TGTGCCAGTAGTACAAACATAAACACCGGGGAGCTGTTTTTT. As protein: CASSTNINTGELFF.

The chain links TRBV12-3 or TRBV12-4 to TRBJ2-4, with 7 positions matching TRBD2. CDR3 length: 16 residues. V shed 5 bases and J 3 bases; nucleotides not matched to a gene: 10. The CDR3 region has the DNA TGTGCCAGCAGTCGCCGGACTAGACCGATCAAAAACATTCAGTACTTC. It codes for CASSRRTRPIKNIQYF.

This clonotype has only one observation. The chain couples TRBV27 to TRBJ2-2, with D hard to call. The CDR3 spans 12 residues. Germline values: CDR1 MNHEY, CDR2 SMNVEV (reference sequence). Trimming cost V 2 bases and J 4 bases, with 2 bases left between them. This CDR3 reads CASSLITGELFF. The CDR3 nucleotides read TGTGCCAGCAGTTTAATCACCGGGGAGCTGTTTTTT.

This sequence joins TRBV12-5 and TRBJ2-4; no reliable D call. V was cut by 6 bases and J by 0 bases, with 18 bases left in between. Germline CDR1 is LGHNT and CDR2 is FRNRAP. The CDR3 runs 17 residues. CDR3 sequence: CASGLALSFKAKNIQYF. The CDR3 DNA reads as TGTGCTAGTGGCCTCGCGCTGAGCTTTAAAGCCAAAAACATTCAGTACTTC.

This rearrangement joins TRBV19 to TRBJ2-1, with D possibly TRBD2 on 6 matching bases. V lost 5 bases, J lost 4 bases, and 12 bases lay in between. CDR1 LNHDA and CDR2 SQIVND come from the germline V gene (reference sequence). The CDR3 length is 14 residues. In nucleotides, the CDR3 is TGTGCCAGTAGTTTTTCGACTAGATACAATGAGCAGTTCTTC. Its protein is CASSFSTRYNEQFF.

This clonotype is a singleton in its sample. The J gene is TRBJ1-2, the V gene TRBV7-9; D call uncertain. The germline V gene encodes CDR1 SEHNR and CDR2 FQNEAQ (reference sequence). The CDR3 totals 14 residues. V gave up 1 base and J gave up 3 bases, with 9 bases separating them. In nucleotides, the CDR3 is TGTGCCAGCAGCTTAGGTGCAGAATACTATGGCTACACCTTC. Translated, it gives CASSLGAEYYGYTF.

The sample holds one count of this clonotype. This rearrangement joins TRBV12-3 or TRBV12-4 to TRBJ2-2, with D uncertain. Trimming cost V 3 bases and J 7 bases, with 6 bases left between them. This CDR3 has 12 amino acids. CDR3 sequence (DNA): TGTGCCAGCAGTTTTGGCAACGGGGAGCTGTTTTTT. It is translated as CASSFGNGELFF.

The DNA for the CDR3 is TGTGCCAGCAGTCCCACCGGACTAGCGTCCTCCTACGAGCAGTACGTC. It encodes CASSPTGLASSYEQYV. The chain combines TRBV12-3 or TRBV12-4 with TRBJ2-7; 9 bases map to TRBD2. CDR3 length: 16 amino acids. J was trimmed by 0 bases and V by 5 bases; bases with no gene match: 8.

The chain carries TRBV5-1 and TRBJ2-2; 7 bases fit TRBD1. The ends lost 2 bases at V and 4 bases at J; junction bases unmatched: 8. The CDR3 contains 16 residues. Germline CDR1 and CDR2: SGHRS and YFSETQ. This chain's CDR3 is CASSLKIAGGTGELFF. In DNA form, the CDR3 reads TGCGCCAGCAGCTTAAAAATTGCAGGGGGCACCGGGGAGCTGTTTTTT.

The V call is TRBV20-1, the J call TRBJ2-3; 11 bases align to TRBD2. The CDR3 runs 16 residues. V lost 0 bases, J lost 7 bases, and 9 bases stayed unmatched. Per germline, CDR1 DFQATT and CDR2 SNEGSKA (reference sequence). The CDR3 region is CSARDLLAGDSNTQYF. The CDR3 nucleotides are TGCAGTGCTAGAGATCTACTAGCGGGAGACTCAAATACGCAGTATTTT.

J is TRBJ1-1 and V is TRBV7-3, with D unresolved. The CDR3 sequence is 13 residues long. V was cut by 3 bases and J by 1 base, with 6 bases left in between. CDR1 and CDR2 from the germline V gene are SGHTA and FQGTGA. The CDR3: CASSFIGNTEAFF. Here the CDR3 DNA reads TGTGCCAGCAGCTTCATCGGGAACACTGAAGCTTTCTTT.